Reported below is one T cell receptor (beta chain). These data belong to a study of long-term antiretroviral therapy in people with HIV. The CDR3 sequence is 13 residues long. V dropped 4 bases and J dropped 7 bases, with 8 bases sitting between them. Germline CDR1 SGHTA, CDR2 FQGNSA. Version v3.0 of the immunoSEQ assay ran at survey level. Only in-frame clones appear in the TCRdb table, and some are missing; sequencing was by immunoSEQ multiplex PCR. The profile covers about 40,000 clones, with about 86% appearing a single time and 4% taken by the ten largest. The sequence was collected from a woman between 50 and 59 years old with HIV. The source material was unsorted PBMCs, sampled 1.2 years after starting antiretroviral therapy. V gene TRBV7-2 combines with J gene TRBJ1-6; D not resolved. Here the CDR3 DNA reads TGTGCCAGCAGCTCGGTAGGGAATTCACCCCTCCACTTT. As protein: CASSSVGNSPLHF.